These 22 T cell receptor beta chains share one sample of origin, sequenced in a study of blood T cell repertoires in COVID-19. TCRdb keeps only in-frame clones here, not all; method: immunoSEQ multiplex PCR. Among about 87,000 clones listed, about 80% were seen once. What was sequenced was peripheral blood. The receptor set was obtained from a woman aged 45-65 years with acute or convalescent COVID-19.

In its sample, this clone was seen a few times. V is TRBV30 and J is TRBJ1-1, with 9 nucleotides matching TRBD1. The germline V gene encodes CDR1 GTSNPN and CDR2 SVGIG (reference sequence). CDR3 size: 13 residues. Losses at the gene ends were 3 bases for V and 11 bases for J; bases not matched to a gene: 10. The CDR3 loop is CAWSEGQGSGAFF. The CDR3 region has the DNA TGTGCCTGGAGCGAGGGACAGGGTAGTGGTGCTTTCTTT.

This clone occurred once. The chain employs TRBV7-9 and TRBJ1-2, with 8 bases lining up with TRBD1. This CDR3 spans 14 amino acids. Trimming at V came to 3 bases and at J to 2 bases, leaving 2 bases not matched to a gene. The germline gives CDR1 SEHNR, CDR2 FQNEAQ (reference sequence). CDR3: CASSLTGDNYGYTF. The CDR3 coding sequence is TGTGCCAGCAGCTTGACAGGGGACAACTATGGCTACACCTTC.

The genes are TRBV5-5 and TRBJ1-4; 10 nucleotides match TRBD1. Germline CDR1 and CDR2: SGHKS and YYEKEE (reference sequence). Trimming took 0 bases from V and 8 from J; bases not matched to a gene: 1. The CDR3 is 14 residues long. CDR3 loop: CASSLGTGGEKLFF. In DNA, the CDR3 is TGTGCCAGCAGCTTGGGGACAGGGGGGGAAAAACTGTTTTTT.

V is TRBV2 and J is TRBJ1-3, with D possibly matching TRBD1 (6 bases). Trimming pared 3 bases from V and 4 bases from J, leaving 19 bases between. From germline, CDR1 is SNHLY and CDR2 FYNNEI. CDR3 length equals 17 residues. Here the CDR3 DNA reads TGTGCCAGCAGTGACTATCTTCGGACAGTAGGAGGAAACACCATATATTTT. Translation gives CASSDYLRTVGGNTIYF.

V and J are TRBV6-5 and TRBJ1-1, with D possibly TRBD1 on 6 matching bases. This CDR3 has 14 residues. V dropped 6 bases and J dropped 1 base, with 12 bases sitting between them. The germline CDR1 and CDR2 sequences are MNHEY and SVGAGI. The CDR3 sequence: CASRTETGNTEAFF. In DNA form, the CDR3 reads TGTGCCAGCAGGACCGAGACAGGGAACACTGAAGCTTTCTTT.

A word on this clone: One end of the junction is discordant with germline, which a read error may explain. J is TRBJ2-1 and V is TRBV5-3, with 14 bases fitting TRBD2. TRBV5-3 is assigned to the ORF class and has an uncertain function. This CDR3 region has 16 residues. In DNA, the CDR3 is TGTGCCAGAAGCTTCGGGACTAGCGGGGGCCTGAGGTGTTGGGTCTTC. Translated: CARSFGTSGGLRCWVF.

This sequence joins TRBV7-7 and TRBJ1-1, with TRBD1 as a possible D gene (5 bases). Trimming took off 4 bases at V and 1 base at J, with 13 bases between the two ends. Germline CDR1 SSHAT, CDR2 FNYEAQ (reference sequence). The CDR3 is 15 amino acids. The CDR3 DNA reads TGTGCCAGCAGCTCCGGCCGGGGGGGGAACACTGAAGCTTTCTTT. The encoded protein is CASSSGRGGNTEAFF.

V gene TRBV27 combines with J gene TRBJ2-3, with D perhaps matching TRBD2 (6 bases). Per germline, CDR1 MNHEY and CDR2 SMNVEV (reference sequence). The CDR3 extends over 12 amino acids. V was trimmed by 8 bases and J by 2 bases, leaving 8 bases between them. CDR3 protein: CASWDFTDTQYF. CDR3 nucleotide sequence: TGTGCCAGCTGGGACTTCACAGATACGCAGTATTTT.

In this sample, this clone turned up many times. The chain uses TRBV5-6 and TRBJ1-6, with 8 bases that match TRBD1. Germline values: CDR1 SGHDT, CDR2 YYEEEE. The V and J ends lost 4 bases and 7 bases, in that order; junction bases with no gene match: 7. The CDR3 runs 15 residues. The CDR3 DNA reads as TGTGCCAGCAGCGTCGACCCAGGGGGCAATTCACCCCTCCACTTT. Its protein is CASSVDPGGNSPLHF.

V usage is TRBV6-5 and J usage is TRBJ1-3; 7 nucleotides line up with TRBD1. V was clipped by 7 bases and J by 9 bases; unmatched bases: 9. The CDR3 is 13 amino acids. Germline V gene data show CDR1 as MNHEY and CDR2 as SVGAGI. The CDR3 loop is CASTSSDRVTIYF. The CDR3 coding sequence is TGTGCCAGCACCTCCTCTGACAGGGTCACCATATATTTT.

The chain combines TRBV5-1 with TRBJ2-5; no reliable D call. This CDR3 has 12 amino acids. CDR1 is SGHRS and CDR2 is YFSETQ in the germline V gene. The germline V and J ends were trimmed by 4 bases and 0 bases, with 4 bases remaining between them. DNA of the CDR3: TGCGCCAGCAGCAGCTACCAAGAGACCCAGTACTTC. Translation: CASSSYQETQYF.

This chain connects TRBV6-1 to TRBJ1-4; D gene ambiguous. The CDR3 loop spans 15 amino acids. The V gene lost 1 base and the J gene lost 0 bases, with 6 bases spanning the gap. The germline V gene has CDR1 MNHNS and CDR2 SASEGT. Written as DNA, the CDR3 is TGTGCCAGCAGTGAAGTTGGAGCAACTAATGAAAAACTGTTTTTT. It encodes CASSEVGATNEKLFF.

On this clone: Other nucleotide sequences in the sample specify the same CDR3. The CDR3 reads CASSSGTGREQYF. The CDR3 DNA follows: TGTGCCAGCAGTTCCGGGACAGGGCGCGAGCAGTACTTC. This sequence joins TRBV12-3 or TRBV12-4 and TRBJ2-7; 9 nucleotides line up with TRBD1. The length of the CDR3 is 13 residues. Losses at the gene ends were 4 bases for V and 6 bases for J; bases not matched to a gene: 4.

V gene TRBV19 combines with J gene TRBJ2-3; a weak D match, TRBD1 (7 bases). V lost 6 bases and J lost 2, with 15 bases in between. The V gene's germline CDR1 is LNHDA and CDR2 SQIVND (reference sequence). The CDR3 length is 15 residues. This CDR3 reads CASSSQGGYTDTQYF. The CDR3 bases are TGTGCCAGTAGCTCGCAGGGGGGCTACACAGATACGCAGTATTTT.

The CDR3 sequence is CASSSNSATNEKLFF. The CDR3 DNA sequence: TGTGCCAGTAGTAGCAACAGTGCAACTAATGAAAAACTGTTTTTT. J is TRBJ1-4 and V is TRBV19, with D hard to call. The ends were cut back, 4 bases at V and 0 bases at J, with 9 bases in the middle. Germline CDR1 and CDR2: LNHDA and SQIVND (reference sequence). The length of the CDR3 is 15 residues.

This clone was seen a handful of times. V gene TRBV4-1 combines with J gene TRBJ1-5; D ambiguous. Trimming cost V 6 bases and J 3 bases, with 15 bases left between them. Germline V CDR1 and CDR2: MGHRA, YSYEKL. The CDR3 has 15 residues. CDR3 sequence reads: CASRSAGEPNQPQHF. CDR3 sequence (DNA): TGCGCCAGCAGGTCGGCTGGAGAGCCCAATCAGCCCCAGCATTTT.

The V gene is TRBV7-3, the J gene TRBJ1-1, with 9 positions matching TRBD1. The germline V gene has CDR1 SGHTA and CDR2 FQGTGA. CDR3 length equals 13 residues. V lost 8 bases to trimming and J lost 3 bases; unmatched junction nucleotides: 4. CDR3 bases: TGTGCCAGCGGACAGGGGAGGGACACTGAAGCTTTCTTT. Translated: CASGQGRDTEAFF.

This sequence joins TRBV27 and TRBJ2-1; tentative D call: TRBD2 (6 bases). Trimming cost V 3 bases and J 2 bases, with 8 bases left between them. CDR3 size: 14 residues. From germline, CDR1 is MNHEY and CDR2 SMNVEV (reference sequence). CDR3 amino acids: CASSLRGPYNEQFF. The CDR3 DNA follows: TGTGCCAGCAGTTTGCGGGGCCCCTACAATGAGCAGTTCTTC.

There are a few counts of this clone. The chain uses TRBV6-1 and TRBJ2-7, with 7 nucleotides matching TRBD1. V lost 3 bases to trimming and J lost 4 bases; unmatched junction nucleotides: 6. CDR3 size: 14 residues. Germline assignment: CDR1 MNHNS and CDR2 SASEGT. This chain's CDR3 is CASSEPLTGYEQYF. CDR3 sequence (DNA): TGTGCCAGCAGTGAGCCCCTGACAGGGTACGAGCAGTACTTC.

The CDR3 sequence: CASSSPKWGDGTGELFF. DNA for the CDR3: TGTGCCAGCAGCTCCCCGAAATGGGGGGACGGCACCGGGGAGCTGTTTTTT. The chain couples TRBV11-3 to TRBJ2-2; TRBD2 is a possible D gene (6 bases). This CDR3 spans 17 amino acids. Germline CDR1 and CDR2: SGHNT and YENEEA. V shed 4 bases and J shed 4 bases, with 19 bases lying between them.

V and J are TRBV5-4 and TRBJ1-1; 7 bases map to TRBD1. This CDR3 comprises 14 residues. Germline CDR1 reads SGHNT; CDR2 reads YYREEE (reference sequence). V was clipped by 4 bases and J by 3 bases; unmatched bases: 6. The CDR3 here is CASSPPDRYTEAFF. The CDR3 nucleotides read TGTGCCAGCAGCCCTCCGGACAGGTACACTGAAGCTTTCTTT.

The rearrangement joins TRBV28 to TRBJ1-1; D unresolved. The CDR3 spans 10 residues. V lost 6 bases and J 8 bases, leaving 7 bases between the germline ends. Germline CDR1 and CDR2: MDHEN and SYDVKM. In DNA form, the CDR3 reads TGTGCCAGCAGATACAAGGAAGCTTTCTTT. Amino acid sequence: CASRYKEAFF.